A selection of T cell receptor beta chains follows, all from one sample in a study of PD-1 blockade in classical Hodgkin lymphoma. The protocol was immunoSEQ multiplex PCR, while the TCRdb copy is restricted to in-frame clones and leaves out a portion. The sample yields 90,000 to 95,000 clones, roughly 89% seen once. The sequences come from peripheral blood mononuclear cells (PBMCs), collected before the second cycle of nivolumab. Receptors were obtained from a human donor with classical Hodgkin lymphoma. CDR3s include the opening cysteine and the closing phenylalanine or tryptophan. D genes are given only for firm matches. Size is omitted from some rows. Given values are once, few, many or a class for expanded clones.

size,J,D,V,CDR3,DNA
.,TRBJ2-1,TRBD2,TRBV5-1,CASSLGLAVEQFF,TGCGCCAGCAGCTTAGGACTAGCAGTAGAGCAGTTCTTC
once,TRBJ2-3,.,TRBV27,CASSPIQGDTQYF,TGTGCCAGCAGTCCTATACAGGGTGATACGCAGTATTTT
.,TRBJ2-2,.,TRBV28,CASSSRRDTQAGELFF,TGTGCCAGCAGTTCACGGCGGGACACCCAGGCAGGGGAGCTGTTTTTT
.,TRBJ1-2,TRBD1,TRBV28,CASTPPTGYYGYTF,TGTGCCAGCACACCCCCGACAGGGTACTATGGCTACACCTTC
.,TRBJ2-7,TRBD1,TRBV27,CASSLTGVGYEQYF,TGTGCCAGCAGTTTAACAGGGGTGGGCTACGAGCAGTACTTC
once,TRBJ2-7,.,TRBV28,CASSPIGQAISYEQYF,TGTGCCAGCAGTCCTATCGGACAAGCAATATCCTACGAGCAGTACTTC
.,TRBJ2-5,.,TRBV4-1,CASSQDLMRKLLGQETQYF,TGCGCCAGCAGCCAAGATTTGATGCGGAAGCTCCTTGGCCAAGAGACCCAGTACTTC
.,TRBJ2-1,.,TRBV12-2,CASRLDGTSGRPHYNEQFF,TGTGCAAGTCGCTTAGACGGGACTAGCGGGAGACCCCATTACAATGAGCAGTTCTTC
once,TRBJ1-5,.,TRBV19,CASSMAGGNQPQHF,TGTGCCAGTAGTATGGCCGGGGGGAATCAGCCCCAGCATTTT
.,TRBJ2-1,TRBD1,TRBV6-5,CASSYRTGEQFF,TGTGCCAGCAGTTACCGGACAGGCGAGCAGTTCTTC
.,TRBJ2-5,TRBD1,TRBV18,CASSNQGVQETQYF,TGTGCCAGCTCAAACCAGGGGGTCCAAGAGACCCAGTACTTC
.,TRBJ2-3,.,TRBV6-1,CASSERGQGDTQYF,TGTGCCAGCAGTGAGAGAGGGCAGGGAGATACGCAGTATTTT
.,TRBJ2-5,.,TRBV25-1,CASSEYGVKWEQYF,TGTGCCAGCAGTGAATATGGGGTGAAATGGGAGCAGTACTTC
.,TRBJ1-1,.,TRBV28,CASSIGRRDTEAFF,TGTGCCAGCAGCATCGGCAGGCGGGACACTGAAGCTTTCTTT
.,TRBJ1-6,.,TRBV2,CASSADGGRISPLHF,TGTGCCAGCAGCGCGGACGGAGGGAGAATTTCACCCCTCCACTTT
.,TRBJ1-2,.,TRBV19,CASSIPPSYKGPPYGYTF,TGTGCCAGTAGTATACCTCCCTCCTACAAGGGCCCTCCCTATGGCTACACCTTC
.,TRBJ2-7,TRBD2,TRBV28,CASRLAGGIYEQYF,TGTGCCAGCAGACTAGCGGGAGGGATCTACGAGCAGTACTTC
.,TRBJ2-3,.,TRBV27,CASSLSRRSTDTQYF,TGTGCCAGCAGTTTATCCCGCCGTAGCACAGATACGCAGTATTTT
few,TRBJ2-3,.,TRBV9,CASSVSASGTDTQYF,TGTGCCAGCAGCGTATCGGCTAGCGGCACAGATACGCAGTATTTT
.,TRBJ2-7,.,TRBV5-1,CASSLAPGTAFYEQYF,TGCGCCAGCAGCTTGGCCCCCGGGACCGCCTTCTACGAGCAGTACTTC
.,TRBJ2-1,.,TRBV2,CASREDGPNEQFF,TGTGCCAGCAGGGAGGACGGACCCAATGAGCAGTTCTTC
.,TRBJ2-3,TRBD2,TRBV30,CAWSRGSGMRDTQYF,TGTGCCTGGAGTAGGGGAAGCGGGATGAGGGATACGCAGTATTTT
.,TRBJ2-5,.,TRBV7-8,CASSLRPQAGQETQYF,TGTGCCAGCAGCTTACGTCCACAGGCAGGCCAAGAGACCCAGTACTTC
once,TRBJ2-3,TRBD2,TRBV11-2,CASSLEGLAGAGTDTQYF,TGTGCCAGCAGCTTAGAAGGACTAGCGGGGGCCGGCACAGATACGCAGTATTTT
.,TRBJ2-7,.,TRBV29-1,CSVVPGAAYEQYF,TGCAGCGTTGTACCAGGGGCGGCCTACGAGCAGTACTTC
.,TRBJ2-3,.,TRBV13,CASSLALTPTSTDTQYF,TGTGCCAGCAGCTTAGCCCTTACCCCGACATCCACAGATACGCAGTATTTT
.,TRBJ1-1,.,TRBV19,CASSIGAGTEAFF,TGTGCCAGTAGTATAGGGGCAGGCACTGAAGCTTTCTTT
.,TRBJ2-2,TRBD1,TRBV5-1,CASSPGEGASGELFF,TGCGCCAGCAGCCCCGGAGAGGGGGCGTCCGGGGAGCTGTTTTTT
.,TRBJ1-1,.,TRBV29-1,CSVVGQSEAFF,TGCAGCGTTGTGGGACAATCCGAAGCTTTCTTT
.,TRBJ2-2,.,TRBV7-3,CASRTGPNTGELFF,TGTGCCAGCAGAACAGGGCCGAACACCGGGGAGCTGTTTTTT
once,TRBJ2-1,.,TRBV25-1,CASSELVSLFF,TGTGCCAGCAGTGAATTGGTATCGCTGTTCTTC
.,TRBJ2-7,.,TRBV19,CASSITGSDDEQYF,TGTGCCAGTAGTATAACAGGGTCTGATGACGAGCAGTACTTC
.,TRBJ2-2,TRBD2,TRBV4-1,CASSLGTSGRSGELFF,TGCGCCAGCAGCCTTGGGACTAGTGGTCGATCCGGGGAGCTGTTTTTT
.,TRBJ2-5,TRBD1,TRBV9,CASSHGQGATQGETQYF,TGTGCCAGCAGCCATGGACAGGGGGCAACCCAGGGGGAGACCCAGTACTTC
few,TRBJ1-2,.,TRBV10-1,CASLDTYGYTF,TGCGCCAGCTTGGACACCTATGGCTACACCTTC
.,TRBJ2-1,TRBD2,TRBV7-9,CASSLIAGPNNEQFF,TGTGCCAGCAGCTTAATAGCGGGGCCTAACAATGAGCAGTTCTTC
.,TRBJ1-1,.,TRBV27,CASSISWGRKPDTEAFF,TGTGCCAGCAGCATCTCTTGGGGACGAAAACCCGACACTGAAGCTTTCTTT
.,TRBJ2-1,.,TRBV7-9,CASSLSSGNEQFF,TGTGCCAGCAGCTTATCCTCCGGCAATGAGCAGTTCTTC
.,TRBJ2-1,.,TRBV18,CASSPVESPGYNEQFF,TGTGCCAGCTCACCAGTAGAATCGCCAGGTTACAATGAGCAGTTCTTC
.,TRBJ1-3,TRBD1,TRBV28,CASRATGQLSGNTIYF,TGTGCCAGCAGGGCAACGGGACAGCTCTCTGGAAACACCATATATTTT
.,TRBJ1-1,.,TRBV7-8,CASSLEFPGITEAFF,TGTGCCAGCAGCTTAGAGTTCCCGGGCATCACTGAAGCTTTCTTT
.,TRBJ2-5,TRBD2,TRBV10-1,CASSDSGSETQYF,TGCGCCAGCAGTGATAGCGGGAGCGAGACCCAGTACTTC
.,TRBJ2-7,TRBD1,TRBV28,CASSNPQWATGGAYEQYF,TGTGCCAGCAGTAACCCCCAGTGGGCGACAGGGGGGGCCTACGAGCAGTACTTC
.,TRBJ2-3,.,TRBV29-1,CSVGQGTDTQYF,TGCAGCGTTGGACAGGGCACAGATACGCAGTATTTT
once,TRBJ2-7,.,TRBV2,CASTARSLHEQYF,TGTGCCAGCACGGCTAGGTCCCTCCACGAGCAGTACTTC
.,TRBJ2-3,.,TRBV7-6,CASSFAGWWGATDTQYF,TGTGCCAGCAGCTTCGCTGGGTGGTGGGGGGCCACAGATACGCAGTATTTT
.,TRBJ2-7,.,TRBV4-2,CASSQVAREIDEQYF,TGTGCCAGCAGCCAAGTTGCTCGGGAGATTGACGAGCAGTACTTC
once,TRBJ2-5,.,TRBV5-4,CASSNPGLLGQETQYF,TGTGCCAGCAGCAACCCGGGCCTCCTGGGACAAGAGACCCAGTACTTC
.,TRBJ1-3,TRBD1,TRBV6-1,CASGQGSGNTIYF,TGTGCCAGCGGACAGGGAAGCGGAAACACCATATATTTT
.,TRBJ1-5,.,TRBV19,CASSPGESGNQPQHF,TGTGCCAGTAGTCCCGGTGAATCCGGCAATCAGCCCCAGCATTTT
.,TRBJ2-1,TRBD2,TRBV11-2,CASSGGTSTNEQFF,TGTGCCAGCAGCGGAGGGACTAGCACCAATGAGCAGTTCTTC
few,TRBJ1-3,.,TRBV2,CAGRAASSGNTIYF,TGTGCCGGGAGGGCTGCGAGCTCTGGAAACACCATATATTTT
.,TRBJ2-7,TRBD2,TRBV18,CASSPGTSGSYEQYF,TGTGCCAGCTCACCAGGGACTAGCGGTTCCTACGAGCAGTACTTC
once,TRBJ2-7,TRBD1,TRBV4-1,CASSHGTVYEQYF,TGCGCCAGCAGCCACGGGACAGTATACGAGCAGTACTTC
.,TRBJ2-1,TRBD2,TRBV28,CASSPAGGSGGEQFF,TGTGCCAGCAGTCCCGCGGGAGGGTCTGGCGGTGAGCAGTTCTTC
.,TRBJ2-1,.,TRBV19,CASSIEPRAVEQFF,TGTGCCAGTAGTATAGAACCCCGGGCCGTGGAGCAGTTCTTC
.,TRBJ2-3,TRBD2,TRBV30,CAWTLASGRTDTQYF,TGTGCCTGGACTTTGGCTAGCGGGAGAACAGATACGCAGTATTTT
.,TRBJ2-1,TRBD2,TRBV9,CASSVLSGRGDNEQFF,TGTGCCAGCAGCGTCCTTAGCGGGAGAGGAGACAATGAGCAGTTCTTC
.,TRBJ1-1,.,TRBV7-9,CASSPPTALNTEAFF,TGTGCCAGCAGCCCCCCGACAGCTTTGAACACTGAAGCTTTCTTT